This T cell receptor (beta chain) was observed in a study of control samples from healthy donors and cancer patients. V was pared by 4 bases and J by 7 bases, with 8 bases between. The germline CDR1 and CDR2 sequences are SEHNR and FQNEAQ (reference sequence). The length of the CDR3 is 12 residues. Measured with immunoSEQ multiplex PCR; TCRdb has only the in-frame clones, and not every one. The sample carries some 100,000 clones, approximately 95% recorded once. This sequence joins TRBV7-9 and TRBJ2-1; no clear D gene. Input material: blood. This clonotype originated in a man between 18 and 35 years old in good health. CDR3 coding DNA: TGTGCCAGCAGCTCGGCAAGGAATGAGCAGTTCTTC. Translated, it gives CASSSARNEQFF. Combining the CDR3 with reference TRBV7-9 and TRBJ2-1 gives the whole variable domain DTGVSQNPRHKITKRGQNVTFRCDPISEHNRLYWYRQTLGQGPEFLTYFQNEAQLEKSRLLSDRFSAERPKGSFSTLEIQRTEQGDSAMYLCASSSARNEQFFGPGTRLTVL.